This T cell receptor beta chain was recovered during a study of blood T cell repertoires in COVID-19. In the authors' workflow: Estimates of nucleated cell counts were drawn from the amplification of reference gene primers. Method: immunoSEQ multiplex PCR; TCRdb's copy keeps in-frame clones and lacks some. The V and J calls and clone size are taken from that table; D and trimming were inferred from the DNA. This repertoire shows approximately 170,000 clones, more than 75% found once; its top ten account for roughly 6%. Each recovered donor of Cohort 3 presented with two negative PCRs, clearance, or symptom resolution. CDR1 and CDR2 (germline): SGHKS, YYEKEE (reference sequence). The CDR3 consists of 14 residues. J gave up 7 bases and V 0 bases, and 7 bases lay outside the gene matches.

Sample: PBMCs or T cells enriched from blood (not recorded which). The chain uses TRBV5-5 and TRBJ2-7; TRBD1 aligns across 7 bases. This sequence originates from a middle-aged man who had recovered from COVID-19. The CDR3 DNA reads as TGTGCCAGCAGCTTGGAGGGCCTCAGGGGGGAGCAGTACGTC. Translating gives CASSLEGLRGEQYV.